This T cell receptor (beta chain) is from a study of blood T cell repertoires in COVID-19. Study as a whole: T cells, B-cell-depleted T cells, or PBMCs supplied cDNA or gDNA.

Using immunoSEQ multiplex PCR, the repertoire was profiled, and TCRdb retains in-frame clones only, with some absent. This sample has 250,000 or so clones, with 84% found just once. Living in 20 to 30 US areas, the participants were between roughly 18 and 90 years of age. Categorization into cohorts depended on clinical history that participants reported. Germline lookup yields CDR1 LGHNA and CDR2 YNFKEQ. V dropped 0 bases and J dropped 7 bases, with 13 bases sitting between them. The CDR3 has 15 amino acids. J is TRBJ1-5 and V is TRBV4-2; the D is unclear. The specimen was PBMCs or T cells enriched from blood (not recorded which). The origin of this receptor is a man aged 55 to 70 who had recovered from COVID-19. CDR3 sequence: CASSQDPGTGQPQHF. The CDR3 DNA follows: TGTGCCAGCAGCCAAGATCCAGGTACGGGGCAGCCCCAGCATTTT.